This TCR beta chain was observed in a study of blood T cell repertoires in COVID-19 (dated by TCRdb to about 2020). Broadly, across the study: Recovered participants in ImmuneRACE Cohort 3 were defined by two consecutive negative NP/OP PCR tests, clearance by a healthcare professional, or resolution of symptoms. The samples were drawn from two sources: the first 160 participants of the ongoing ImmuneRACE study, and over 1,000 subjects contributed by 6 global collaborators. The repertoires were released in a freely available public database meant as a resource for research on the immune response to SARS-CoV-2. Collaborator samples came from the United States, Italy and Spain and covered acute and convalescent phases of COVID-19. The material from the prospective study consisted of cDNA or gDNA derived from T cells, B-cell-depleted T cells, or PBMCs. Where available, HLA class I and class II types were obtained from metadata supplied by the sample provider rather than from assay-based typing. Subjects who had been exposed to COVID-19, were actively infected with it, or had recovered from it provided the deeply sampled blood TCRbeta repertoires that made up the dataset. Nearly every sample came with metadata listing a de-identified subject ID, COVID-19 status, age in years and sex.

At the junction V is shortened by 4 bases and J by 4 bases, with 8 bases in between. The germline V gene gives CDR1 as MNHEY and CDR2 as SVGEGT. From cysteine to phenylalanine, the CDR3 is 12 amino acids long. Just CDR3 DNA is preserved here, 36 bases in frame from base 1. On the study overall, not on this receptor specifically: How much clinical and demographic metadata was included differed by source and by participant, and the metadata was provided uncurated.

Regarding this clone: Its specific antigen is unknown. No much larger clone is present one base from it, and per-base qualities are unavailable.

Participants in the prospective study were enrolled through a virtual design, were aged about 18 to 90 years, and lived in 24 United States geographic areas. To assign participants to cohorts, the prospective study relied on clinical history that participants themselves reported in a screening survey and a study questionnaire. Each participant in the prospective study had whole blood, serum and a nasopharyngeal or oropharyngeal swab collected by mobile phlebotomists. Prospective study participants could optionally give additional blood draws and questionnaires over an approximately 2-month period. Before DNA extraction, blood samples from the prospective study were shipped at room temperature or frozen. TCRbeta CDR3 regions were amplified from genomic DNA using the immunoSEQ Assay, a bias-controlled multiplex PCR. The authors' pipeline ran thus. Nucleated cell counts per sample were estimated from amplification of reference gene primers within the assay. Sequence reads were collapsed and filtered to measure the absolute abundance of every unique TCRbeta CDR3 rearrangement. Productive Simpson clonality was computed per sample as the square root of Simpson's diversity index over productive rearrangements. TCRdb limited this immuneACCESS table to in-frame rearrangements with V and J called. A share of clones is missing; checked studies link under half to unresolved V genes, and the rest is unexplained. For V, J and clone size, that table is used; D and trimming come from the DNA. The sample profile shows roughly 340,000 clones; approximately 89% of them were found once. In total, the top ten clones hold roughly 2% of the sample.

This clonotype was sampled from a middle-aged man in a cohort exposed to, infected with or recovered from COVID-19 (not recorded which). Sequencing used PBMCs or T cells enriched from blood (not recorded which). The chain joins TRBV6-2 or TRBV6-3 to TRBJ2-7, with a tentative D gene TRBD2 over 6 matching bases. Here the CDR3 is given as CASSFSGYEQYF. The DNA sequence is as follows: TGTGCCAGCAGTTTTAGCGGATACGAGCAGTACTTC.